This T cell receptor (beta chain) was found in a study of blood T cell repertoires in COVID-19. Study at large: Spain, Italy and the United States supplied samples that represented acute and convalescent COVID-19.

Clinical histories supplied by participants themselves formed the basis of cohort assignment. Method: immunoSEQ multiplex PCR; TCRdb's copy keeps in-frame clones and lacks some. The sample has under 400,000 clones, about 87% seen once. The TCR sequence derives from a man aged 40-49 years in a cohort exposed to, infected with or recovered from COVID-19 (not recorded which). The sample consisted of PBMCs or T cells enriched from blood (not recorded which).

CDR3 amino acids: CASSLSTSGRSYNEQFF. CDR3 DNA: TGTGCCAGCAGCTTAAGTACTAGCGGGAGATCCTACAATGAGCAGTTCTTC. The chain joins TRBV7-8 to TRBJ2-1, with 11 bases aligning to TRBD2. V was clipped by 2 bases and J by 1 base; unmatched bases: 4. This CDR3 has 17 amino acids. CDR1 and CDR2 from the germline V gene are SGHVS and FQNEAQ.